These 10 T cell receptor beta chains were sequenced from one sample in a study of T-cell reconstitution after alpha-beta-depleted transplantation in children. Unique molecular identifiers were incorporated into the prepared TCRbeta library. TCRdb re-derived calls from the PCR reads in MiXCR, one entry per CDR3 protein. The table lists 700,000 to 850,000 distinct CDR3 sequences, under 20% of them singletons. The sequenced sample was PBMCs, mostly from graft donor cells, obtained 360 days after TCRalphabeta/CD19-depleted stem cell transplant. These receptors all come from a male patient under 18 who had a stem cell transplant for acute lymphoblastic leukemia, so the T cells may come from the graft donor.

This clonotype was counted at least ten times. A junction boundary mismatches the germline segment, possibly from a read error. This chain links TRBV7-2 with TRBJ2-7, with 10 bases identical to TRBD1. CDR1 is SGHTA, CDR2 FQGNSA, per germline. CDR3 length: 19 amino acids. The CDR3 DNA is TGTGCCAGCAGTTTAGCGAACGTCATTGGGACAGGGGAATTCTACGAGCAGTACTTC. Protein sequence: CASSLANVIGTGEFYEQYF.

This rearrangement joins TRBV14 to TRBJ2-7; TRBD1 matches at 10 bases. V dropped 7 bases and J dropped 4; count of bases not matched to a gene: 13. CDR1 SGHDN and CDR2 FVKESK come from the germline V gene. The CDR3 totals 16 residues. The CDR3 loop reads CASNKALGTGEYEQYF. DNA of the CDR3: TGTGCCAGCAACAAAGCACTTGGGACAGGGGAGTACGAGCAGTACTTC.

This clonotype was seen ten or more times. The V call is TRBV7-9, the J call TRBJ2-7, with 7 positions matching TRBD2. The CDR3 runs 12 residues. Germline V lookup: CDR1 SEHNR, CDR2 FQNEAQ (reference sequence). V shed 3 bases and J 5 bases; nucleotides not matched to a gene: 1. CDR3 bases: TGTGCCAGCAGCTTTACTAGCGACGAGCAGTACTTC. Amino acid sequence: CASSFTSDEQYF.

In this sample, this clonotype turned up a few times. The chain is built from TRBV2 and TRBJ2-7; unclear D gene. The germline V gene encodes CDR1 SNHLY and CDR2 FYNNEI. The CDR3 is made up of 11 amino acids. V lost 9 bases and J lost 3, with 9 bases in between. Here the CDR3 reads CARGSLYEQYF. CDR3 in DNA: TGTGCCAGGGGATCCCTCTACGAGCAGTACTTC.

A few counts support this clonotype. The chain couples TRBV12-3 or TRBV12-4 to TRBJ2-4, with D possibly being TRBD1 (7 bases). V gave up 1 base and J gave up 1 base, with 32 bases separating them. The CDR3 is made up of 23 amino acids. The CDR3, as DNA: TGTGCCAGCAGTTTAGTTGCTGCCCCCGCGGGACAGTACCACCAAGGGGCCAAAAACATTCAGTACTTC. Its translation is CASSLVAAPAGQYHQGAKNIQYF.

In its sample, this clonotype was seen a few times. The genes are TRBV30 and TRBJ1-5; the match to TRBD1 covers 7 bases. V gave up 7 bases and J gave up 4 bases; unmatched junction bases: 7. CDR3 size: 13 residues. CDR1 is GTSNPN and CDR2 is SVGIG in the germline V gene (reference sequence). The CDR3 loop is CALWAGGNQPQHF. For the CDR3, the DNA is TGTGCCTTATGGGCAGGGGGAAATCAGCCCCAGCATTTT.

The gene calls are TRBV20-1 and TRBJ2-7; maybe TRBD2 (5 bases). Germline CDR1 is DFQATT and CDR2 is SNEGSKA (reference sequence). This CDR3 contains 15 residues. The V gene lost 0 bases and the J gene lost 0 bases, with 12 bases spanning the gap. CDR3 region: CSARDGDKSSYEQYF. The CDR3 coding sequence is TGCAGTGCTAGAGACGGGGATAAAAGCTCCTACGAGCAGTACTTC.

This clonotype appeared a few times. V gene TRBV5-1 combines with J gene TRBJ2-3; tentatively, D is TRBD1 (6 bases). Germline V gene lookup returns CDR1 SGHRS and CDR2 YFSETQ. Deletions cut 2 bases from V and 3 bases from J, with 10 bases between. The CDR3 spans 14 residues. CDR3 nucleotides: TGCGCCAGCAGCTTACAGGGCTGGACAGATACGCAGTATTTT. This sequence encodes CASSLQGWTDTQYF.

This clonotype appeared a few times. V and J are TRBV5-4 and TRBJ1-2; D call uncertain. The CDR3 runs to 13 residues. V was shortened by 2 bases and J by 3 bases, with 8 bases between the two germline ends. Looked up from germline, CDR1 is SGHNT and CDR2 is YYREEE (reference sequence). The CDR3 DNA reads TGTGCCAGCAGCTTCTTAGGGTACTATGGCTACACCTTC. It is translated as CASSFLGYYGYTF. Complete variable domain (other parts from reference TRBV5-4 and TRBJ1-2): ETGVTQSPTHLIKTRGQQVTLRCSSQSGHNTVSWYQQALGQGPQFIFQYYREEENGRGNFPPRFSGLQFPNYSSELNVNALELDDSALYLCASSFLGYYGYTFGSGTRLTVV.

This clonotype was detected only a few times. The rearrangement joins TRBV5-1 to TRBJ2-2; TRBD1 aligns across 8 bases. The V and J ends lost 4 bases and 3 bases, in that order; junction bases with no gene match: 17. Germline V gives CDR1 SGHRS, CDR2 YFSETQ. The CDR3 totals 19 residues. For the CDR3, the DNA is TGCGCCAGCAGCCCCCGGACAGGGCGTTCCACGAGGGACACCGGGGAGCTGTTTTTT. It specifies CASSPRTGRSTRDTGELFF.